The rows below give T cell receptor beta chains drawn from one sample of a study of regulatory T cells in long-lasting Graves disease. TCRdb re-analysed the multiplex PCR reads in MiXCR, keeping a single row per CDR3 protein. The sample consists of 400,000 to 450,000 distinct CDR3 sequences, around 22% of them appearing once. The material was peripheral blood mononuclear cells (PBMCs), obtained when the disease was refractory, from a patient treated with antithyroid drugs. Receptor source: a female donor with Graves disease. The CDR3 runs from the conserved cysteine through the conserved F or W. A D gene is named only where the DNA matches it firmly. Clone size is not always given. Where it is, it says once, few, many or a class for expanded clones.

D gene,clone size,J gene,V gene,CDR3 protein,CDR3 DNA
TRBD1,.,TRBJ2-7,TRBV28,CASVRQGAVHEQYF,TGTGCCAGCGTCCGGCAGGGGGCGGTCCACGAGCAGTACTTC
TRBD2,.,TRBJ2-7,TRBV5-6,CASIDRGGLEQYF,TGTGCCAGCATCGACCGTGGGGGACTAGAGCAGTACTTC
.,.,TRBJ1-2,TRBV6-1,CASRLDGGRLGYTF,TGTGCCAGCAGGCTCGACGGGGGGCGTCTTGGCTACACCTTC
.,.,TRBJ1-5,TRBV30,CAWSGVREDQPQHF,TGTGCCTGGAGCGGAGTCCGGGAGGATCAGCCCCAGCATTTT
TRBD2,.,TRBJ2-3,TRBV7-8,CASSFSSGSRPDTQYF,TGTGCCAGCAGCTTCTCAAGCGGGAGTAGACCAGATACGCAGTATTTT
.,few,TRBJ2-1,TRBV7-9,CASSLGSPNEQFF,TGTGCCAGCAGCTTAGGGTCGCCCAATGAGCAGTTCTTC
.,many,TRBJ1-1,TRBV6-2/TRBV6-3,CASKRVIGNTEAFF,TGTGCCAGCAAAAGAGTTATAGGGAACACTGAAGCTTTCTTT
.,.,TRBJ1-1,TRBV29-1,CSVDPTGLNTEAFF,TGCAGCGTTGATCCGACAGGTTTGAACACTGAAGCTTTCTTT
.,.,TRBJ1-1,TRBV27,CASSPVGRGVKDTEAFF,TGTGCCAGCAGCCCCGTGGGCCGAGGGGTTAAGGACACTGAAGCTTTCTTT
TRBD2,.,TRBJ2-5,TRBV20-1,CSARIEHVIAGGRKKQETQYF,TGCAGTGCTAGAATCGAACACGTAATAGCGGGAGGGCGAAAAAAACAAGAGACCCAGTACTTC
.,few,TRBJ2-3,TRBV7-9,CASSLPLAGPDTQYF,TGTGCCAGCAGCTTACCCCTGGCGGGCCCAGATACGCAGTATTTT
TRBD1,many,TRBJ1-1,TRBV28,CASSLSGQGRLGTEAFF,TGTGCCAGCAGTTTATCTGGACAGGGCCGATTAGGCACTGAAGCTTTCTTT
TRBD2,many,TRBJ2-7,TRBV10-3,CAIRPLAGPYEQYF,TGTGCCATCAGACCACTAGCGGGGCCCTACGAGCAGTACTTC
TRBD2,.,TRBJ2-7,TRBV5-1,CASSSGLAKTYEQYF,TGCGCCAGCAGCTCAGGACTAGCGAAAACCTACGAGCAGTACTTC
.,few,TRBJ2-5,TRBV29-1,CSVESGNPQETQYF,TGCAGCGTTGAATCGGGGAACCCCCAAGAGACCCAGTACTTC
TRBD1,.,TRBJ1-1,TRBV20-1,CSARSTDRGLAEAFF,TGCAGTGCTAGATCGACGGACAGGGGGTTAGCTGAAGCTTTCTTT
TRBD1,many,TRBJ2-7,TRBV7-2,CASSQTGNSYEQYF,TGTGCCAGCAGCCAGACAGGGAACTCCTACGAGCAGTACTTC
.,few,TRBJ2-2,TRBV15,CATSGGPGTNTGELFF,TGTGCCACCAGCGGAGGGCCCGGGACTAACACCGGGGAGCTGTTTTTT
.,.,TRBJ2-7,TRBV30,CAWSVSAGAAYEQYF,TGTGCCTGGAGTGTATCGGCAGGGGCGGCCTACGAGCAGTACTTC
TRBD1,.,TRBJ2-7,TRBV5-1,CASDATGGKHEQYF,TGCGCCAGCGATGCGACAGGGGGCAAACACGAGCAGTACTTC
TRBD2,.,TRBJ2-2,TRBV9,CASSVVAGVQPGELFF,TGTGCCAGCAGCGTAGTAGCGGGAGTGCAGCCCGGGGAGCTGTTTTTT
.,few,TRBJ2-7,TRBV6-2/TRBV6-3,CASSRTQGYEQYF,TGTGCCAGCAGCCGAACACAAGGATACGAGCAGTACTTC
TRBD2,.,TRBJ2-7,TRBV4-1,CASSQQRTSGRAYEQYF,TGCGCCAGCAGCCAACAACGGACTAGCGGGAGGGCCTACGAGCAGTACTTC
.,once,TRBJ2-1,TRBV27,CASTSGGRLEQFF,TGTGCCAGCACCTCTGGGGGGCGCCTAGAGCAGTTCTTC
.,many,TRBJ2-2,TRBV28,CASSFETGNTGELFF,TGTGCCAGCAGTTTTGAGACGGGGAACACCGGGGAGCTGTTTTTT
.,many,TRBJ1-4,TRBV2,CASKPGTGEKLFF,TGTGCCAGCAAACCTGGGACCGGAGAAAAACTGTTTTTT
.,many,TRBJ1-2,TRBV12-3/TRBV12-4,CASSSGTGGYTF,TGTGCCAGCAGTTCCGGGACGGGCGGCTACACCTTC
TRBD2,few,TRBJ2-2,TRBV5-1,CASSLAKTSGSGGELFF,TGCGCCAGCAGCTTGGCCAAGACTAGCGGGAGTGGCGGGGAGCTGTTTTTT
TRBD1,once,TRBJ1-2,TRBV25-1,CASTTQGDHSYTF,TGTGCCAGCACAACCCAGGGGGATCATAGCTACACCTTC
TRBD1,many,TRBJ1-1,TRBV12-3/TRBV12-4,CASSPSTGGPEAFF,TGTGCCAGCAGTCCCTCGACAGGGGGCCCTGAAGCTTTCTTT
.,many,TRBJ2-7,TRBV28,CASSTDRSDRPGSYEQYF,TGTGCCAGCAGTACCGACCGCTCCGACAGACCCGGCTCCTACGAGCAGTACTTC
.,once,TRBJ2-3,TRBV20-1,CSAREGLRSPDTQYF,TGCAGTGCTAGAGAAGGACTACGTAGCCCAGATACGCAGTATTTT
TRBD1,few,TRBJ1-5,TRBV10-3,CAISRETGGQPQHF,TGTGCCATCAGTCGTGAGACAGGGGGTCAGCCCCAGCATTTT
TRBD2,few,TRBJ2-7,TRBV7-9,CASSSSGRAPEQYF,TGTGCCAGCAGCTCATCCGGGAGGGCCCCCGAGCAGTACTTC
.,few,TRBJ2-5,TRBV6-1,CASSLQGGRETQYF,TGTGCCAGCAGTCTACAGGGGGGGAGGGAGACCCAGTACTTC
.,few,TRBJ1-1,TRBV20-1,CSARSRGGDEAFF,TGCAGTGCTAGATCTCGGGGAGGGGATGAAGCTTTCTTT
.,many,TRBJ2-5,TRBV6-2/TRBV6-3,CASSDTVGETQYF,TGTGCCAGCAGTGATACAGTTGGGGAGACCCAGTACTTC
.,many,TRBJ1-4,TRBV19,CASTRPGGSNEKLFF,TGTGCCAGTACCCGTCCGGGGGGCAGTAATGAAAAACTGTTTTTT
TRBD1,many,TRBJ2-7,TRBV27,CASSPSTGAHYEQYF,TGTGCCAGCAGTCCCTCAACAGGGGCCCACTACGAGCAGTACTTC
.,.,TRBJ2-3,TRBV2,CAITSRVTDTQYF,TGTGCCATTACGAGTAGAGTCACAGATACGCAGTATTTT
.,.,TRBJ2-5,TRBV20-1,CSANAQGTETQYF,TGCAGTGCTAATGCACAGGGAACCGAGACCCAGTACTTC
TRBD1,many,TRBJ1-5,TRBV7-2,CASSPSLQGRNQPQHF,TGTGCCAGCAGCCCATCATTACAGGGGCGCAATCAGCCCCAGCATTTT
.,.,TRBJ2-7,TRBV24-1,CATSDLRGYEQYF,TGTGCCACCAGTGATTTACGGGGCTACGAGCAGTACTTC
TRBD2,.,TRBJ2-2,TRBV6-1,CASREPGLENTGELFF,TGTGCCAGCAGAGAACCGGGACTAGAGAACACCGGGGAGCTGTTTTTT
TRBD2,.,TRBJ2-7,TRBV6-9,CASRYGTSVGREQYF,TGTGCCAGCAGATATGGGACTAGCGTGGGTCGCGAGCAGTACTTC
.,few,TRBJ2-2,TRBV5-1,CASSYEMGGELFF,TGCGCCAGCAGTTATGAGATGGGCGGGGAGCTGTTTTTT
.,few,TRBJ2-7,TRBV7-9,CASSSRGGFSYEQYF,TGTGCCAGCAGCAGTCGCGGGGGCTTCTCCTACGAGCAGTACTTC
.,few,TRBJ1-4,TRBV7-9,CASSRTEGRTNEKLFF,TGTGCCAGCAGCCGTACGGAGGGGCGCACTAATGAAAAACTGTTTTTT
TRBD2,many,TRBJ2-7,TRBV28,CASRPAGLAYEQYF,TGTGCCAGCCGCCCAGCGGGACTCGCCTACGAGCAGTACTTC
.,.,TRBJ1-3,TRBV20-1,CSATTNSGNTIYF,TGCAGTGCTACTACAAACTCTGGAAACACCATATATTTT
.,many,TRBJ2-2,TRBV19,CASSLFVMGANTGELFF,TGTGCCAGTAGCCTTTTCGTTATGGGGGCGAACACCGGGGAGCTGTTTTTT
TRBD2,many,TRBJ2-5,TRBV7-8,CASSLYRLAGGRRGEETQYF,TGTGCCAGCAGCTTATATCGGCTAGCGGGAGGGCGAAGGGGAGAAGAGACCCAGTACTTC
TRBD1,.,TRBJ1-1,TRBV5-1,CASTTPGQAGRAEAFF,TGCGCCAGCACCACACCGGGACAGGCGGGTAGGGCTGAAGCTTTCTTT
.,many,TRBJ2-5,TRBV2,CASSEHTETQYF,TGTGCCAGCAGTGAACACACGGAGACCCAGTACTTC
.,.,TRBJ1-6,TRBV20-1,CSARDGERGDNSPLHF,TGCAGTGCTAGAGATGGGGAAAGAGGGGATAATTCACCCCTCCACTTT